This T cell receptor beta chain was obtained from a study of T-cell memory formation after mild COVID-19. Study observations and caveats: Chiefly within CM and EM were the contracting CD4+ clones; CD8+ ones were within EMRA.

MiXCR, applied by TCRdb to the 5' RACE reads, yields one record per CDR3 protein. The sample shows about 560,000 distinct CDR3 sequences, roughly a fifth of them seen only once. V shed 4 bases, J shed 4 bases, and the junction held 5 bases outside the gene matches. This CDR3 region has 14 residues. Germline CDR1 is KGHDR and CDR2 is SFDVKD. Only a few counts were recorded for this clonotype. The antigen is undetermined. The J gene is TRBJ2-7, the V gene TRBV24-1; the match to TRBD1 covers 8 bases. The sample taken for sequencing was PBMCs or a T cell subset sorted from them (not recorded which). The origin of this receptor is an adult woman who had mild COVID-19 (a few samples of this study predate the infection). Cell type and time point are not known. CDR3 protein: CATSDPTGAYEQYF. The CDR3 DNA reads TGTGCCACCAGTGACCCGACAGGGGCATACGAGCAGTACTTC.